One sample yielded the 3 T cell receptor beta chains listed below, sequenced in a study of cytomegalovirus exposure and HLA in healthy donors. The assay was immunoSEQ multiplex PCR, and TCRdb's table has in-frame clones only and misses some. The data hold roughly 330,000 clones, with around 90% observed a single time. Sequenced sample: PBMCs. The receptors were gathered from a woman aged 25-40 years in good health and CMV-seropositive.

The chain joins TRBV7-2 to TRBJ2-7; the match to TRBD1 covers 10 bases. Looked up from germline, CDR1 is SGHTA and CDR2 is FQGNSA. Germline trimming cut 6 bases from V and 2 bases from J; bases unmatched to any gene: 7. CDR3 length equals 15 residues. CDR3 bases: TGTGCCAGCAGAAAGACAGGGGGCCAGACCTACGAGCAGTACTTC. Encoded protein: CASRKTGGQTYEQYF.

The chain recombines TRBV6-1 with TRBJ2-1; D remains unclear. From germline, CDR1 is MNHNS and CDR2 SASEGT. The CDR3 has 13 amino acids. Trimming took off 0 bases at V and 8 bases at J, with 8 bases between the two ends. The DNA of the CDR3 is TGTGCCAGCAGTGAAGCAGGGCGCCATGAGCAGTTCTTC. As protein: CASSEAGRHEQFF.

The chain recombines TRBV9 with TRBJ2-5, with TRBD2 matching 11 bases. Germline loops: CDR1 SGDLS, CDR2 YYNGEE. This CDR3 comprises 16 residues. Unmatched junction bases numbered 9, after V lost 3 bases and J lost 5 bases. The CDR3 sequence: CASSATSGRVMETQYF. The CDR3 DNA is TGTGCCAGCAGCGCTACTAGCGGGAGAGTGATGGAGACCCAGTACTTC.